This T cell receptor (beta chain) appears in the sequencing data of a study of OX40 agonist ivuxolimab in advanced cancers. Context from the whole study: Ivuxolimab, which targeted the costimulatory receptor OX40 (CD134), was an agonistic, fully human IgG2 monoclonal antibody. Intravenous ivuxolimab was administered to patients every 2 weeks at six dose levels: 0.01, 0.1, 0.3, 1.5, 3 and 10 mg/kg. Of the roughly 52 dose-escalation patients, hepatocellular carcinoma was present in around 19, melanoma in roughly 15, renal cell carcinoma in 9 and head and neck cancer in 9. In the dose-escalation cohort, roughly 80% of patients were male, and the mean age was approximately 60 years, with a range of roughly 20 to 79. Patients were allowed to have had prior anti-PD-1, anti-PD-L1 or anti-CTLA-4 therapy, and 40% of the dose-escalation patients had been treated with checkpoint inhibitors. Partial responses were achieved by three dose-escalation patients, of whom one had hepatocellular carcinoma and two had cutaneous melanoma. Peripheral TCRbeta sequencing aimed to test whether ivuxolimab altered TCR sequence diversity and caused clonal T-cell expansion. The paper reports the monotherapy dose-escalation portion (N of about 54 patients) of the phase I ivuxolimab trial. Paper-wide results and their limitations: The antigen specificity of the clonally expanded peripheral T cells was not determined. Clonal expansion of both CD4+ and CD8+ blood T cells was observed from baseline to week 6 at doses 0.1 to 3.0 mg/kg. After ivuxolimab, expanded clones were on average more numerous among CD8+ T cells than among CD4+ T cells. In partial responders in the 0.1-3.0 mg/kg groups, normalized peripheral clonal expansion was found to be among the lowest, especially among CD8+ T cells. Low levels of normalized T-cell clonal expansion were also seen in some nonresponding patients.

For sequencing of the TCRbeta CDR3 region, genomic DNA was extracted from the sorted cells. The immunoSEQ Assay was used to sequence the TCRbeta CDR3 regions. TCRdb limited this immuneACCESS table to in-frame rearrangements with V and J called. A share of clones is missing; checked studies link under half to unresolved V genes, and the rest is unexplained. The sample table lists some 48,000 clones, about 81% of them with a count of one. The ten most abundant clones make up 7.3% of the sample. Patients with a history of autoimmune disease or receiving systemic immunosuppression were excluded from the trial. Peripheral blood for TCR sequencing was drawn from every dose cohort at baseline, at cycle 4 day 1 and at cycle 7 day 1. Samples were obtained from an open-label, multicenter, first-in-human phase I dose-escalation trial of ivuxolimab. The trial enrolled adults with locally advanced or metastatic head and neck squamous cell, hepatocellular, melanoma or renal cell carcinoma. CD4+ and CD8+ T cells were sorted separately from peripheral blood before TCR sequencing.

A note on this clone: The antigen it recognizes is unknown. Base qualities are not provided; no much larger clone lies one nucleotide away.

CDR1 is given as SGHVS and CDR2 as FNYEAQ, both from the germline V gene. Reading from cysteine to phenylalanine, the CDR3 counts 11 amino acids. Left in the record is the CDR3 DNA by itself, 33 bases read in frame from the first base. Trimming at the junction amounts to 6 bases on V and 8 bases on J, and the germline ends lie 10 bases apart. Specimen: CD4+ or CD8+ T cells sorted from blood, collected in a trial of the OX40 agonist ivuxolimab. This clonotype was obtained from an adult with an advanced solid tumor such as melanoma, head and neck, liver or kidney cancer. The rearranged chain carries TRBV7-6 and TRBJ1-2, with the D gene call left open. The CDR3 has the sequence CASRSGGGYTF. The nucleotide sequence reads TGTGCCAGCAGGTCGGGTGGAGGCTACACCTTC.